This record concerns one TCR beta chain sequence. The CDR3 length is 16 residues. V lost 5 bases and J 0 bases, leaving 14 bases between the germline ends. Germline CDR1 reads SGHTA; CDR2 reads FQGNSA. Data came from immunoSEQ multiplex PCR; TCRdb stores just in-frame clones and leaves some out. The sample shows under 250,000 clones, approximately 80% of them seen only once. This sample was included in a study of blood T cell repertoires in COVID-19. Sequenced: PBMCs or T cells enriched from blood (not recorded which). V and J are TRBV7-2 and TRBJ2-1; no clear D. The sequence derives from a woman aged 45 to 65 with acute COVID-19. The CDR3 loop reads CASSPSRGHSYNEQFF. CDR3 nucleotides: TGTGCCAGCAGCCCCTCCCGAGGCCACTCCTACAATGAGCAGTTCTTC. The variable domain in full, with the rest retrieved from reference TRBV7-2 and TRBJ2-1, is GAGVSQSPSNKVTEKGKDVELRCDPISGHTALYWYRQSLGQGLEFLIYFQGNSAPDKSGLPSDRFSAERTGGSVSTLTIQRTQQEDSAVYLCASSPSRGHSYNEQFFGPGTRLTVL.